The clone carrying this T cell receptor beta chain came up many times. Through template switching, a universal primer site was introduced, and the cDNA contained unique molecular identifiers. MiXCR, applied by TCRdb to the 5' RACE reads, yields one record per CDR3 protein. Of fewer than 250,000 distinct CDR3 sequences listed, around 10% are singletons. This entry is derived from a study of identical twins. The receptor was derived from a young woman in good health. The sequencing input was memory (CD45RO+) T cells sorted from blood.

CDR3 region: CASSQDPRGGGTDTQYF. The CDR3, as DNA: TGTGCCAGCAGCCAAGATCCGCGGGGGGGAGGCACAGATACGCAGTATTTT. The genes are TRBV4-2 and TRBJ2-3; 9 nucleotides align to TRBD2. The germline gives CDR1 LGHNA, CDR2 YNFKEQ. This CDR3 has 17 residues. V lost 0 bases to trimming and J lost 1 base; unmatched junction nucleotides: 5.